This T cell receptor (beta chain) was profiled in a study of cytomegalovirus exposure and HLA in healthy donors. A word on this clone: Its matching antigen is unknown.

Study outcomes and limitations: In a later analysis, V- and J-gene trimming of beta chains associated with a DCLRE1C missense variant, replicated independently. Highly shared variants forming one cluster were likely a sequencing artifact.

Germline lookup yields CDR1 SGDLS and CDR2 YYNGEE. The CDR3 sequence is 14 residues long. V lost 2 bases, J lost 1 base, and 10 bases lay in between. Use of 60 Vbeta and 13 Jbeta primers characterized the PCR. TCRdb's table, derived via immunoSEQ multiplex PCR, lists solely in-frame clones and lacks some. In the table there are 170,000 or so clones, almost 85% of which are singletons. This clonotype was obtained from a girl aged 10-17 years in good health and CMV-seropositive. The chain has TRBV9 and TRBJ2-7; possibly TRBD1 for D (5 bases). Sequencing was done on a sample of PBMCs. In nucleotides, the CDR3 is TGTGCCAGCAGCGTTTCTCCAGGGTCCTACGAGCAGTACTTC. It specifies CASSVSPGSYEQYF.